Shown below are 30 T cell receptor beta chains from a single sample sequenced in a study of technical replicates of blood from a handful of donors. Using immunoSEQ multiplex PCR, the repertoire was profiled, and TCRdb retains in-frame clones only, with some absent. The data contain about 73,000 clones, 93% of them seen just once; the ten biggest clones take up roughly 0.25%. Material for sequencing was T cells isolated from PBMCs. Receptors originate from a human donor in good health.

This chain uses TRBV9 with TRBJ2-5, with 9 positions matching TRBD1. This CDR3 is 13 amino acids long. Looked up from germline, CDR1 is SGDLS and CDR2 is YYNGEE. Germline trimming cut 4 bases from V and 7 bases from J; bases unmatched to any gene: 5. The CDR3 DNA reads TGTGCCAGCAGCAACAGGGGGCAGGTGACCCAGTACTTC. It yields the protein CASSNRGQVTQYF. Full variable domain (missing parts from reference TRBV9 and TRBJ2-5): DSGVTQTPKHLITATGQRVTLRCSPRSGDLSVYWYQQSLDQGLQFLIQYYNGEERAKGNILERFSAQQFPDLHSELNLSSLELGDSALYFCASSNRGQVTQYFGPGTRLLVL.

The sample holds one count of this clone. The V and J genes are TRBV9 and TRBJ1-1; no clear D gene. This CDR3 comprises 14 residues. Trimming removed 0 bases at V and 0 bases at J, with 6 bases between. Germline V CDR1 and CDR2: SGDLS, YYNGEE. The DNA of the CDR3 is TGTGCCAGCAGCGTAGCAGATATGAACACTGAAGCTTTCTTT. It translates to CASSVADMNTEAFF. The full variable domain, its missing parts supplied by reference TRBV9 and TRBJ1-1, is DSGVTQTPKHLITATGQRVTLRCSPRSGDLSVYWYQQSLDQGLQFLIQYYNGEERAKGNILERFSAQQFPDLHSELNLSSLELGDSALYFCASSVADMNTEAFFGQGTRLTVV.

This sequence joins TRBV9 and TRBJ1-2; D gene ambiguous. CDR1 is SGDLS, CDR2 YYNGEE, per germline. Trimming shortened V by 4 bases and J by 0 bases, and 7 bases separated the two germline ends. The CDR3 has 13 residues. In nucleotides, the CDR3 is TGTGCCAGCAGCCCCCGGGCTAACTATGGCTACACCTTC. Its translation: CASSPRANYGYTF. The full variable domain, completed using reference TRBV9 and TRBJ1-2, is DSGVTQTPKHLITATGQRVTLRCSPRSGDLSVYWYQQSLDQGLQFLIQYYNGEERAKGNILERFSAQQFPDLHSELNLSSLELGDSALYFCASSPRANYGYTFGSGTRLTVV.

The V and J genes are TRBV27 and TRBJ1-6; possibly TRBD1 for D (6 bases). CDR1 and CDR2 (germline): MNHEY, SMNVEV (reference sequence). The CDR3 runs 16 residues. Trimming removed 6 bases from V and 0 bases from J, with 12 bases in between. In DNA form, the CDR3 reads TGTGCCAGCAGCCGCACAGGGAGCTCCTATAATTCACCCCTCCACTTT. Translated: CASSRTGSSYNSPLHF.

This chain uses TRBV25-1 with TRBJ2-7; 11 nucleotides agree with TRBD1. V trimming: 4 bases; J trimming: 3 bases; junction bases outside the gene matches: 14. Germline CDR1 and CDR2: MGHDK and SYGVNS. The CDR3 spans 18 residues. The CDR3 protein is CASSVHKPGTGGIYEQYF. In nucleotides, the CDR3 is TGTGCCAGCAGTGTCCATAAACCCGGGACAGGGGGAATCTACGAGCAGTACTTC.

This clone was seen a handful of times. The chain couples TRBV6-6 to TRBJ1-2; TRBD1 matches 8 bases. CDR1 is MNHNY and CDR2 is SVGAGI in the germline V gene (reference sequence). The CDR3 runs to 15 residues. With V trimmed by 3 bases and J by 4 bases, 7 bases remained unmatched. This chain's CDR3 is CASSYSGGGGYGYTF. In nucleotides, the CDR3 is TGTGCCAGCAGTTATTCAGGGGGCGGGGGCTATGGCTACACCTTC.

The chain combines TRBV6-5 with TRBJ2-7; 13 bases agree with TRBD2. The junction had 8 bases not matched to a gene; V was cut back by 6 bases and J by 6 bases. Germline V gene sequence: CDR1 MNHEY, CDR2 SVGAGI. The CDR3 runs to 15 residues. CDR3 sequence reads: CASRGLAGYPPEQYF. CDR3 nucleotides: TGTGCCAGCAGGGGACTAGCGGGATACCCCCCCGAGCAGTACTTC.

The rearrangement joins TRBV15 to TRBJ1-5; D is ambiguous. Germline V gene lookup returns CDR1 LNHNV and CDR2 YYDKDF (reference sequence). Trimming pared 3 bases from V and 9 bases from J, leaving 12 bases between. CDR3 length equals 13 residues. CDR3 region: CATSRMAGRPQHF. The DNA of the CDR3 is TGTGCCACCAGCAGGATGGCGGGCCGGCCCCAGCATTTT. Variable domain in full (rest from reference TRBV15 and TRBJ1-5): DAMVIQNPRYQVTQFGKPVTLSCSQTLNHNVMYWYQQKSSQAPKLLFHYYDKDFNNEADTPDNFQSRRPNTSFCFLDIRSPGLGDTAMYLCATSRMAGRPQHFGDGTRLSIL.

The rearrangement links TRBV7-9 to TRBJ1-2; possibly TRBD1 for D (5 bases). The length of the CDR3 is 14 residues. Germline V gene sequence: CDR1 SEHNR, CDR2 FQNEAQ (reference sequence). V shed 1 base and J shed 7 bases, with 13 bases lying between them. The CDR3, as DNA: TGTGCCAGCAGCTTAGGGGAGGCAGGGCTTGGCTACACCTTC. Translation: CASSLGEAGLGYTF.

This chain links TRBV7-3 with TRBJ2-1; 12 bases are shared with TRBD2. The CDR3 contains 17 residues. The germline gives CDR1 SGHTA, CDR2 FQGTGA. Trimming removed 2 bases from V and 4 bases from J; junction bases left unmatched: 6. The CDR3 DNA sequence: TGTGCCAGCAGCTTAGAGGCTAGCGGGGGGGCATACAATGAGCAGTTCTTC. Its translation is CASSLEASGGAYNEQFF.

The genes are TRBV11-2 and TRBJ2-7, with 10 bases fitting TRBD2. The CDR3 sequence is 15 residues long. Trimming removed 1 base from V and 4 bases from J; junction bases left unmatched: 4. CDR1 is SGHAT and CDR2 is FQNNGV in the germline V gene. CDR3: CASSLVPSGSYEQYF. CDR3 in DNA: TGTGCCAGCAGCTTAGTGCCTAGCGGGAGTTACGAGCAGTACTTC. The entire variable domain, with the rest obtained from reference TRBV11-2 and TRBJ2-7, is as follows: EAGVAQSPRYKIIEKRQSVAFWCNPISGHATLYWYQQILGQGPKLLIQFQNNGVVDDSQLPKDRFSAERLKGVDSTLKIQPAKLEDSAVYLCASSLVPSGSYEQYFGPGTRLTVT.

This clone came up once. The rearrangement links TRBV4-2 to TRBJ2-7; D is unresolved. Germline CDR1 reads LGHNA; CDR2 reads YNFKEQ. The V end was cut by 0 bases, the J end by 1 base, with 7 bases between. The CDR3 totals 14 residues. The CDR3: CASSQEWQSYEQYF. In DNA, the CDR3 is TGTGCCAGCAGCCAAGAATGGCAGTCCTACGAGCAGTACTTC.

Only a few counts were recorded for this clone. V usage is TRBV4-1 and J usage is TRBJ2-7; 10 nucleotides match TRBD1. Germline-derived CDR1 and CDR2 are MGHRA and YSYEKL. V was pared by 0 bases and J by 4 bases, with 3 bases of the junction left unmatched. The CDR3 is 15 residues long. This CDR3 is CASSQDSGQGYEQYF. CDR3 DNA: TGCGCCAGCAGCCAAGATTCGGGACAGGGGTACGAGCAGTACTTC.

The chain links TRBV11-2 to TRBJ2-7, with D uncertain. This CDR3 comprises 15 residues. The germline CDR1 and CDR2 sequences are SGHAT and FQNNGV. V lost 0 bases and J lost 2, with 11 bases in between. The CDR3 DNA follows: TGTGCCAGCAGCTTAGATCGGGTCGGTCCCTACGAGCAGTACTTC. Translated, it gives CASSLDRVGPYEQYF.

This chain uses TRBV11-1 with TRBJ1-1, with D possibly being TRBD1 (6 bases). The germline CDR1 and CDR2 sequences are SGHAT and FQDESV (reference sequence). The V end lost 1 base, the J end lost 11 bases, and 8 bases lay between the germline ends. This CDR3 has 11 amino acids. For the CDR3, the DNA is TGTGCCAGCAGCTTAGACAGGGTGGCTTTCTTT. Residues: CASSLDRVAFF.

The J gene is TRBJ1-2, the V gene TRBV7-9, with D tentatively TRBD1 (6 bases). The CDR3 runs to 14 residues. Germline values: CDR1 SEHNR, CDR2 FQNEAQ (reference sequence). The V and J ends lost 4 bases and 3 bases respectively, with 12 bases between them. The CDR3 DNA reads as TGTGCCAGCAGCTCCGACAGGTTGGACTATGGCTACACCTTC. Protein product: CASSSDRLDYGYTF.

The chain links TRBV27 to TRBJ2-3; 7 positions match TRBD2. Trimming took 10 bases from V and 0 from J; bases not matched to a gene: 13. The CDR3 totals 16 residues. CDR1 and CDR2 from the germline V gene are MNHEY and SMNVEV (reference sequence). The CDR3, as DNA: TGTGCCACCCGGTTAGCGGGCCAATCTAGCACAGATACGCAGTATTTT. This translates into CATRLAGQSSTDTQYF.

Only a few counts were recorded for this clone. The chain links TRBV19 to TRBJ1-5; the D gene is possibly TRBD1 (5 bases). The CDR3 length is 13 residues. The germline gives CDR1 LNHDA, CDR2 SQIVND (reference sequence). Trimming stripped 7 bases from V and 5 bases from J, with 12 bases between. CDR3 DNA: TGTGCCAGTATAGGCCGGGGGTATCAGCCCCAGCATTTT. Protein product: CASIGRGYQPQHF.

This clone was recorded once. This chain connects TRBV4-2 to TRBJ2-1; 7 bases align to TRBD2. The CDR3 spans 17 residues. After removal of 0 bases from V and 0 bases from J, the junction contained 5 bases not matched to a gene. Germline CDR1 LGHNA, CDR2 YNFKEQ. In DNA, the CDR3 is TGTGCCAGCAGCCAAGAAAGCGGGGCGAGCTCCTACAATGAGCAGTTCTTC. It is translated as CASSQESGASSYNEQFF.

J is TRBJ2-5 and V is TRBV9; possible D gene TRBD2, 7 bases. CDR3 length equals 13 residues. Germline V gives CDR1 SGDLS, CDR2 YYNGEE. Trimming took 3 bases from V and 7 from J, leaving 13 bases between them. Here the CDR3 DNA reads TGTGCCAGCAGCGACTACAGGGAGGGGACCCAGTACTTC. Protein sequence: CASSDYREGTQYF.

This sequence joins TRBV7-6 and TRBJ2-2, with 7 bases matching TRBD2. The CDR3 consists of 16 residues. Per the germline V gene, CDR1 is SGHVS and CDR2 is FNYEAQ. With V trimmed by 1 base and J by 1 base, 3 bases remained unmatched. The CDR3 loop is CASSLVERENTGELFF. DNA for the CDR3: TGTGCCAGCAGCTTAGTTGAGCGGGAGAACACCGGGGAGCTGTTTTTT.

The V call is TRBV29-1, the J call TRBJ2-5, with 12 bases fitting TRBD2. This CDR3 spans 15 amino acids. CDR1 is SQVTM, CDR2 ANQGSEA, per germline. V lost 2 bases and J lost 3; bases outside the gene matches: 4. In nucleotides, the CDR3 is TGCAGCGTTGAATGGGCTAGCGGGAGGGAAGAGACCCAGTACTTC. It yields the protein CSVEWASGREETQYF.

This sequence joins TRBV19 and TRBJ2-7, with a possible D match to TRBD2 (6 bases). Germline V gives CDR1 LNHDA, CDR2 SQIVND (reference sequence). V shed 6 bases and J shed 3 bases, with 21 bases lying between them. The CDR3 spans 16 residues. CDR3 sequence reads: CASSPGRRGAVYEQYF. CDR3 in DNA: TGTGCCAGTAGCCCAGGTCGACGCGGGGCAGTCTACGAGCAGTACTTC.

CDR3 protein: CASSPTVTNEKLFF. For the CDR3, the DNA is TGTGCCAGCAGCCCGACAGTAACTAATGAAAAACTGTTTTTT. This chain uses TRBV9 with TRBJ1-4, with D maybe TRBD1 (5 bases). The CDR3 sequence is 14 residues long. Per the germline V gene, CDR1 is SGDLS and CDR2 is YYNGEE. With 4 bases removed from V and 1 base from J, the gap between germline ends came to 8 bases.

The CDR3 region has the DNA TGTGCCAGCAGCCCGCCGGGGACAGGCTATGGCTACACCTTC. Protein: CASSPPGTGYGYTF. The gene calls are TRBV9 and TRBJ1-2, with 8 nucleotides matching TRBD1. CDR3 length: 14 residues. V lost 4 bases to trimming and J lost 4 bases; unmatched junction nucleotides: 6. The germline V gene has CDR1 SGDLS and CDR2 YYNGEE. Full variable domain (rest looked up from reference TRBV9 and TRBJ1-2): DSGVTQTPKHLITATGQRVTLRCSPRSGDLSVYWYQQSLDQGLQFLIQYYNGEERAKGNILERFSAQQFPDLHSELNLSSLELGDSALYFCASSPPGTGYGYTFGSGTRLTVV.

The CDR3 DNA reads TGTGCCAGCAGTTACGGGGACAGGGACTCCTACGAGCAGTACTTC. Its translation: CASSYGDRDSYEQYF. This rearrangement joins TRBV6-5 to TRBJ2-7; TRBD1 aligns across 9 bases. Germline-derived CDR1 and CDR2 are MNHEY and SVGAGI. The V segment lost 2 bases and the J segment 0 bases; nucleotides outside the gene matches: 2. The CDR3 extends over 15 amino acids.

This chain connects TRBV4-1 to TRBJ1-2; D perhaps matches TRBD1 (6 bases). The CDR3 loop spans 16 amino acids. V dropped 3 bases and J dropped 0 bases, with 14 bases sitting between them. Germline V gives CDR1 MGHRA, CDR2 YSYEKL. CDR3 DNA: TGCGCCAGCAGCCAGCTTTTTAGGGGGTCTAACTATGGCTACACCTTC. Amino acids: CASSQLFRGSNYGYTF.

The genes are TRBV5-3 and TRBJ2-7; 11 bases are shared with TRBD2. TRBV5-3 is treated as an ORF (open reading frame) with a function not yet certain. There are 17 residues in the CDR3. V lost 0 bases to trimming and J lost 5 bases; unmatched junction nucleotides: 10. CDR3 amino acids: CARSLVLAGGLSNEQYF. CDR3 bases: TGTGCCAGAAGCTTGGTTCTAGCGGGAGGACTTTCCAACGAGCAGTACTTC.

The V and J genes are TRBV5-4 and TRBJ1-5; D gene uncertain. V shed 0 bases and J shed 4 bases, with 5 bases lying between them. The CDR3 consists of 13 residues. Germline CDR1 and CDR2: SGHNT and YYREEE (reference sequence). This CDR3 reads CASSLGLNQPQHF. Written as DNA, the CDR3 is TGTGCCAGCAGCTTGGGTCTTAATCAGCCCCAGCATTTT.

The chain uses TRBV7-9 and TRBJ2-5; 7 bases align to TRBD1. Germline assignment: CDR1 SEHNR and CDR2 FQNEAQ (reference sequence). The V gene end was trimmed by 4 bases and the J gene end by 0 bases; junction bases not matched to a gene: 2. The CDR3 covers 14 residues. The DNA for the CDR3 is TGTGCCAGCAGCTCGGGACAGCACCAAGAGACCCAGTACTTC. Its translation is CASSSGQHQETQYF.